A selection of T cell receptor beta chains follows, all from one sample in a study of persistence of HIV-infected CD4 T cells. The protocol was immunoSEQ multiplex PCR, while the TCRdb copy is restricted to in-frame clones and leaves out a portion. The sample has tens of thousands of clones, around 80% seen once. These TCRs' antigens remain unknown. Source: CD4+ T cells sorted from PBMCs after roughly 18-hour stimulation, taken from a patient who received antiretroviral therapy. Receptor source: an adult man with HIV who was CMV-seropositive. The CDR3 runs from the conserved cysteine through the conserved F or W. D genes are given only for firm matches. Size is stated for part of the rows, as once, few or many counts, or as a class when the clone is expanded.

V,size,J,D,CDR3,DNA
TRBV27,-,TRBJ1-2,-,CASTSRDGVGYTF,TGTGCCAGCACCAGCCGGGACGGCGTGGGCTACACCTTC
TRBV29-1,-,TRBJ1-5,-,CSVREYSNQPQHF,TGCAGCGTTAGAGAATATAGCAATCAGCCCCAGCATTTT
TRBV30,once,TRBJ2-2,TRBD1,CAWTRDRGNTGELFF,TGTGCCTGGACAAGGGACAGGGGGAACACCGGGGAGCTGTTTTTT
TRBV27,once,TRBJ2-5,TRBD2,CASSLSWLAGGRETQYF,TGTGCCAGCAGTTTGAGTTGGCTAGCGGGGGGAAGGGAGACCCAGTACTTC
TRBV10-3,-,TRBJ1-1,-,CAIRTGGASNTEAFF,TGTGCCATCAGGACTGGGGGGGCATCGAACACTGAAGCTTTCTTT
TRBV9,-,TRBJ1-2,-,CASSPPGGYGYTF,TGTGCCAGCAGCCCCCCGGGGGGCTATGGCTACACCTTC
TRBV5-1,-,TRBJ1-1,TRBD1,CASSLAGVILPGQRYTEAFF,TGCGCCAGCAGCTTGGCGGGGGTTATCCTCCCGGGACAGCGTTACACTGAAGCTTTCTTT
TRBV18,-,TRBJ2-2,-,CASSPVRLRVDTGELFF,TGTGCCAGCTCACCCGTACGTCTTAGGGTTGACACCGGGGAGCTGTTTTTT
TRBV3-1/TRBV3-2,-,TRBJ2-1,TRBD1,CASSKWQGQGNNEQFF,TGTGCCAGCAGCAAATGGCAAGGACAGGGGAACAATGAGCAGTTCTTC
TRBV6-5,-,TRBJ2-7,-,CASTPPGGGYEQYF,TGTGCCAGCACCCCCCCCGGCGGCGGGTACGAGCAGTACTTC
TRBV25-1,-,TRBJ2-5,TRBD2,CASSESLAGAGETQYF,TGTGCCAGCAGTGAATCCCTAGCGGGAGCGGGGGAGACCCAGTACTTC
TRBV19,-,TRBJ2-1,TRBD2,CASSLRTSGSTEQFF,TGTGCCAGTTCACTTCGGACTAGCGGGAGTACTGAGCAGTTCTTC
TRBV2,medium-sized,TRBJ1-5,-,CASSERGNQPQHF,TGTGCCAGCAGTGAGAGGGGAAATCAGCCCCAGCATTTT
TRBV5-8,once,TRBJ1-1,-,CASSLDTGWLHTEAFF,TGTGCCAGCAGCTTGGATACAGGGTGGCTGCACACTGAAGCTTTCTTT
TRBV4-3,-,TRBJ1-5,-,CASSQHPVAGHGNQPQHF,TGCGCCAGCAGCCAACACCCTGTGGCGGGGCATGGCAATCAGCCCCAGCATTTT
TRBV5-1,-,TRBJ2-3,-,CASSLGETDTQYF,TGCGCCAGCAGCTTGGGGGAGACAGATACGCAGTATTTT
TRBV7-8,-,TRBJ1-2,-,CASSLREGEYGYTF,TGTGCCAGCAGCCTCAGGGAAGGCGAATATGGCTACACCTTC
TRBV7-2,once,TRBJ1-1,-,CASSLDGFTEAFF,TGTGCCAGCAGCTTAGACGGATTCACTGAAGCTTTCTTT
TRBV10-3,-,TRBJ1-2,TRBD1,CAIKGPTGGDYTF,TGTGCCATCAAGGGGCCTACAGGGGGCGACTACACCTTC
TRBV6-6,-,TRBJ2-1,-,CASSYSQGTNEQFF,TGTGCCAGCAGTTACTCGCAAGGGACCAATGAGCAGTTCTTC
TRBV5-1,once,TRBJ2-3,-,CASSLSWDTQYF,TGCGCCAGCAGCCTTAGTTGGGATACGCAGTATTTT
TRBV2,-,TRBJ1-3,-,CASSTRGDERGRPSGNTIYF,TGTGCCAGCAGCACTAGGGGAGATGAACGGGGACGTCCCTCTGGAAACACCATATATTTT
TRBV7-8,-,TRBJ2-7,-,CASSLRGSRYPYEQYF,TGTGCCAGCAGCTTAAGGGGATCCCGCTATCCCTACGAGCAGTACTTC
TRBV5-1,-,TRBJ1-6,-,CASSPREGSPLHF,TGCGCCAGCAGTCCTAGGGAGGGTTCACCCCTCCACTTT
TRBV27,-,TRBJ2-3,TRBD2,CASSLLGLAGEFGTDTQYF,TGTGCCAGCAGTTTGTTGGGACTAGCGGGAGAGTTCGGCACAGATACGCAGTATTTT
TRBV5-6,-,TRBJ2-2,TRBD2,CASSRWTSRLGAGELFF,TGTGCCAGCAGCCGCTGGACTAGCCGCCTCGGGGCCGGGGAGCTGTTTTTT
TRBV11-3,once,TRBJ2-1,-,CASSSQADPDNEQFF,TGTGCCAGCAGCTCCCAAGCGGACCCTGACAATGAGCAGTTCTTC
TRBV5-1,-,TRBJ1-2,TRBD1,CASRFTGDYGYTF,TGCGCCAGCAGGTTTACAGGGGATTATGGCTACACCTTC
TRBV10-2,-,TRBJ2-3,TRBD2,CASRLAGGVNTQYF,TGCGCCAGCAGACTAGCGGGGGGCGTAAATACGCAGTATTTT
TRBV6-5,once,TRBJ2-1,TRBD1,CASTLGTGTKNEQFF,TGTGCCAGCACCCTGGGGACAGGGACAAAAAATGAGCAGTTCTTC
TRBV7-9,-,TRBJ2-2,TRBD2,CASSLLAGLSTGELFF,TGTGCCAGCAGCTTGCTAGCGGGACTCAGCACCGGGGAGCTGTTTTTT
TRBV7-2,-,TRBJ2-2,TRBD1,CASRRDRDTGELFF,TGTGCCAGCAGGAGGGACAGGGACACCGGGGAGCTGTTTTTT
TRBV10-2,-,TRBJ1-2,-,CASSDTAANYGYTF,TGCGCCAGCAGTGATACGGCAGCTAACTATGGCTACACCTTC
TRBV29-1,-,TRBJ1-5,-,CSVGGKGNQPQHF,TGCAGCGTTGGAGGGAAGGGGAATCAGCCCCAGCATTTT
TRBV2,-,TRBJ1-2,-,CASSEPRTDRAGYTF,TGTGCCAGCAGTGAACCTAGGACAGACCGTGCTGGCTACACCTTC
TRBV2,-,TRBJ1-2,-,CASRGLYYGYTF,TGTGCCAGCAGGGGGCTTTACTATGGCTACACCTTC
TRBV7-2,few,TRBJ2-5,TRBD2,CASSLGSGGEETQYF,TGTGCCAGCAGCTTAGGCTCGGGGGGGGAAGAGACCCAGTACTTC
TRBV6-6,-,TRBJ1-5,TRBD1,CASSYSGTGGQQPQHF,TGTGCCAGCAGTTACTCGGGGACAGGGGGCCAACAGCCCCAGCATTTT
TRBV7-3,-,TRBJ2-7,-,CASSLSGDSYEQYF,TGTGCCAGCAGCTTATCGGGGGACTCCTACGAGCAGTACTTC
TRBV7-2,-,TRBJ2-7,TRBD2,CASSLKYMTSGLVQYF,TGTGCCAGCAGCTTAAAATATATGACTAGCGGTTTGGTGCAGTACTTC
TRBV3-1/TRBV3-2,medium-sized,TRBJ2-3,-,CASSQDRRGTASTDTQYF,TGTGCCAGCAGCCAAGATCGGAGGGGGACAGCTAGCACAGATACGCAGTATTTT
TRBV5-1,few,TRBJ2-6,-,CASSGELGRSSGANVLTF,TGCGCCAGCAGCGGGGAATTAGGACGGTCCTCTGGGGCCAACGTCCTGACTTTC
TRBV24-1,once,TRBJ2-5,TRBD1,CATSDTDRGARETQYF,TGTGCCACCAGTGACACGGACAGGGGGGCTCGAGAGACCCAGTACTTC
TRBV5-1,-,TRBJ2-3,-,CASTGRGTLAGDTQYF,TGCGCCAGTACGGGACGGGGGACCCTCGCGGGAGATACGCAGTATTTT
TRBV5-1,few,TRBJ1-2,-,CASSRGARRDGYTF,TGCGCCAGCAGCCGGGGGGCTAGACGTGATGGCTACACCTTC
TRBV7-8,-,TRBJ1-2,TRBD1,CASSPSPDRPSNYGYTF,TGTGCCAGCAGCCCCTCCCCGGACAGGCCGTCTAACTATGGCTACACCTTC
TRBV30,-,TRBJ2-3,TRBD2,CAWSVTVAGVDTQYF,TGTGCCTGGAGTGTTACGGTAGCGGGGGTTGATACGCAGTATTTT
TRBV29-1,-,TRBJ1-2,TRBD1,CSVGTGSNYGYTF,TGCAGCGTGGGGACAGGGTCTAACTATGGCTACACCTTC
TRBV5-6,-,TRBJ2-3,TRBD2,CASSLGLAGSSTDTQYF,TGTGCCAGCAGCTTGGGACTAGCGGGGTCTAGCACAGATACGCAGTATTTT
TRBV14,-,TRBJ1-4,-,CASSQGVWDDEKLFF,TGTGCCAGCAGCCAAGGGGTCTGGGACGATGAAAAACTGTTTTTT